A single sample is the source of the 8 T cell receptor beta chains below, sequenced in a study of a mutant IDH1 vaccine in newly diagnosed glioma (dated by TCRdb to the early 2020s). Sample time point, as interpreted from the label and publication: baseline, week 1 (first vaccination visit). What this sample's treatment or condition label stands for: pre-vaccination baseline after standard-of-care therapy. Libraries were made using the immunoSEQ multiplex PCR assay. This immuneACCESS table, as held by TCRdb, lists in-frame sequences with V and J called but not all clones. Of the missing ones, under half trace to an unresolved V gene in checked studies; the others have no known cause. The table for this sample lists fewer than 100,000 clones; about 90% of them were counted only once. Jointly, the top ten make up around 0.6% of the sample. Sequenced material: PBMCs, taken from a glioma patient treated with radiotherapy, temozolomide or both. The receptor source for this set is a woman between 45 and 60 years old with glioma.

This sequence joins TRBV9 and TRBJ2-7; TRBD2 is a possible D gene (6 bases). Germline CDR1 reads SGDLS; CDR2 reads YYNGEE. The CDR3 covers 14 residues. Trimming shortened V by 0 bases and J by 1 base, and 8 bases separated the two germline ends. The CDR3 is CASSVVGSSYEQYF. Here the CDR3 DNA reads TGTGCCAGCAGCGTAGTCGGGAGTTCCTACGAGCAGTACTTC.

This chain links TRBV4-1 with TRBJ2-1, with D possibly matching TRBD1 (5 bases). Trimming cost V 0 bases and J 0 bases, with 12 bases left between them. This CDR3 region has 17 residues. Germline lookup yields CDR1 MGHRA and CDR2 YSYEKL. The CDR3: CASSQDISRASYNEQFF. CDR3 coding DNA: TGCGCCAGCAGCCAAGATATCAGCAGGGCCTCCTACAATGAGCAGTTCTTC.

The gene calls are TRBV7-2 and TRBJ2-7; perhaps TRBD1 as D (6 bases). Trimming stripped 0 bases from V and 4 bases from J, with 16 bases between. The CDR3 has 16 residues. The V gene's germline CDR1 is SGHTA and CDR2 FQGNSA. The CDR3 is CASSLALGTGMYEQYF. As DNA, the CDR3 is TGTGCCAGCAGCTTAGCGCTTGGTACAGGGATGTACGAGCAGTACTTC.

The V and J genes are TRBV6-4 and TRBJ1-2; no clear D. Per the germline V gene, CDR1 is MRHNA and CDR2 is SNTAGT. Trimming stripped 2 bases from V and 8 bases from J, with 9 bases between. The CDR3 loop spans 12 amino acids. Here the CDR3 reads CASSDPTRGYTF. The CDR3, as DNA: TGTGCCAGCAGTGACCCCACGAGGGGCTACACCTTC.

CDR3 region: CASSLEATGAEKLFF. CDR3 nucleotides: TGTGCCAGCAGCTTAGAAGCAACCGGGGCTGAAAAACTGTTTTTT. V usage is TRBV5-5 and J usage is TRBJ1-4; tentative D call: TRBD1 (5 bases). This CDR3 has 15 amino acids. V was shortened by 2 bases and J by 7 bases, with 15 bases between the two germline ends. Germline loops: CDR1 SGHKS, CDR2 YYEKEE (reference sequence).

The chain employs TRBV19 and TRBJ1-2; 10 bases line up with TRBD1. CDR1 and CDR2 from the germline V gene are LNHDA and SQIVND (reference sequence). V lost 5 bases and J lost 6; bases outside the gene matches: 6. The CDR3 covers 14 residues. DNA for the CDR3: TGTGCCAGTAGTGTCGACAGGGGGCAGGATGGCTACACCTTC. It yields the protein CASSVDRGQDGYTF.

This clone was detected only once. This sequence joins TRBV6-1 and TRBJ2-7; a possible D gene is TRBD2 (6 bases). Germline loops: CDR1 MNHNS, CDR2 SASEGT. The V and J ends lost 7 bases and 0 bases respectively, with 13 bases between them. The length of the CDR3 is 14 residues. The CDR3 reads CASTFRGNSYEQYF. Written as DNA, the CDR3 is TGTGCCAGCACCTTCCGGGGGAACTCCTACGAGCAGTACTTC.

The rearrangement uses TRBV27 and TRBJ2-7; TRBD2 might be the D (6 bases). Looked up from germline, CDR1 is MNHEY and CDR2 is SMNVEV (reference sequence). The V gene lost 6 bases and the J gene lost 5 bases, with 17 bases spanning the gap. There are 14 residues in the CDR3. This CDR3 reads CASRVAGSPNEQYF. Written as DNA, the CDR3 is TGTGCCAGCAGAGTAGCCGGGAGTCCCAACGAGCAGTACTTC.